These 29 T cell receptor beta chains share one sample of origin, sequenced in a study of T-cell memory formation after mild COVID-19. One entry per CDR3 protein, called by TCRdb with MiXCR from the 5' RACE reads. The sample records just over 150,000 distinct CDR3 sequences, roughly 31% being singletons. Input material: PBMCs or a T cell subset sorted from them (not recorded which). These receptors were obtained from an adult woman who had mild COVID-19 (a few samples of this study predate the infection). Cell type and time point are not known.

This clonotype turned up a few times. The chain joins TRBV6-2 or TRBV6-3 to TRBJ2-1; 8 nucleotides agree with TRBD2. CDR3 length equals 15 residues. Germline V gives CDR1 MNHEY, CDR2 SVGEGT. The ends lost 7 bases at V and 2 bases at J; junction bases unmatched: 7. CDR3 sequence reads: CASKGIGRAYNEQFF. The CDR3 DNA follows: TGTGCCAGCAAGGGGATCGGGAGGGCCTACAATGAGCAGTTCTTC.

V usage is TRBV28 and J usage is TRBJ1-1; D is perhaps TRBD1 (6 bases). V lost 6 bases and J 0 bases, leaving 11 bases between the germline ends. Germline CDR1 MDHEN, CDR2 SYDVKM. The length of the CDR3 is 14 residues. The CDR3 loop is CASSEGDLNTEAFF. The CDR3 region has the DNA TGTGCCAGCAGCGAGGGGGATCTGAACACTGAAGCTTTCTTT.

This clonotype was detected a few times. This chain joins TRBV7-4 and TRBJ1-1; 10 bases agree with TRBD1. The junction had 10 bases not matched to a gene; V was cut back by 6 bases and J by 0 bases. There are 17 residues in the CDR3. From germline, CDR1 is SGHVT and CDR2 SQSDAQ. Here the CDR3 DNA reads TGTGCCAGCAGGGACAGGGGGACGATCCCAATGAACACTGAAGCTTTCTTT. It codes for CASRDRGTIPMNTEAFF.

The CDR3 is CAWSRAGGGYEQYF. CDR3 DNA sequence: TGTGCCTGGAGCCGGGCGGGAGGAGGGTACGAGCAGTACTTC. The chain joins TRBV30 to TRBJ2-7, with 8 bases aligning to TRBD2. This CDR3 spans 14 amino acids. Losses at the gene ends were 3 bases for V and 4 bases for J; bases not matched to a gene: 8. Germline-derived CDR1 and CDR2 are GTSNPN and SVGIG (reference sequence).

This clonotype turned up a few times. This chain links TRBV5-6 with TRBJ2-2; 8 nucleotides agree with TRBD1. J gave up 4 bases and V 0 bases, and 5 bases lay outside the gene matches. The CDR3 has 16 amino acids. The germline V gene has CDR1 SGHDT and CDR2 YYEEEE. CDR3 region: CASSLDRGATTGELFF. In nucleotides, the CDR3 is TGTGCCAGCAGCTTGGACAGGGGGGCTACCACCGGGGAGCTGTTTTTT.

This clonotype appeared a few times. The genes are TRBV7-2 and TRBJ2-5; a weak D match, TRBD1 (5 bases). The length of the CDR3 is 20 residues. Germline V lookup: CDR1 SGHTA, CDR2 FQGNSA. V was cut by 5 bases and J by 5 bases, with 33 bases left in between. CDR3 sequence (DNA): TGTGCCAGCAGCGCGACAGTAGTGCCACTTCGACGCGCAGGATGGGAGACCCAGTACTTC. Protein: CASSATVVPLRRAGWETQYF.

As to this clonotype: One junction end disagrees with the germline gene, perhaps due to a read error. The chain employs TRBV6-2 or TRBV6-3 and TRBJ2-7, with unresolved D. Germline CDR1 reads MNHEY; CDR2 reads SVGEGT. This CDR3 spans 15 amino acids. The CDR3 protein is CASRGWDIHSNEQYF. CDR3 sequence (DNA): TGTGCCAGCCGTGGCTGGGATATTCACTCCAACGAGCAGTACTTC.

This clonotype was observed a handful of times. This chain links TRBV2 with TRBJ1-2, with D perhaps matching TRBD1 (5 bases). Germline loops: CDR1 SNHLY, CDR2 FYNNEI. The CDR3 runs to 13 residues. Trimming stripped 4 bases from V and 4 bases from J, with 10 bases between. The CDR3 loop reads CASSATETYGYTF. The CDR3 region has the DNA TGTGCCAGCAGTGCGACAGAGACCTATGGCTACACCTTC.

This CDR3 reads CSVLDWVGAEWNTEAFF. In DNA, the CDR3 is TGCAGCGTTCTGGACTGGGTCGGCGCTGAGTGGAACACTGAAGCTTTCTTT. V gene TRBV29-1 combines with J gene TRBJ1-1; D gene uncertain. V lost 5 bases, J lost 1 base, and 23 bases lay in between. The CDR3 runs to 17 residues. Germline loops: CDR1 SQVTM, CDR2 ANQGSEA.

In this sample, this clonotype turned up a few times. The genes are TRBV7-2 and TRBJ1-1; D is unresolved. The V end was cut by 0 bases, the J end by 5 bases, with 7 bases between. The CDR3 contains 13 residues. Germline V gene lookup returns CDR1 SGHTA and CDR2 FQGNSA. This CDR3 reads CASSLALQTEAFF. The CDR3 nucleotides read TGTGCCAGCAGCTTAGCCTTGCAGACTGAAGCTTTCTTT.

This clonotype was seen more than once but under ten times. The chain carries TRBV5-4 and TRBJ2-7; TRBD2 is a possible D gene (6 bases). The CDR3 consists of 16 residues. Trimming took off 4 bases at V and 0 bases at J, with 17 bases between the two ends. Germline V gene data show CDR1 as SGHNT and CDR2 as YYREEE (reference sequence). CDR3 bases: TGTGCCAGCAGCGCGGGACGGGGAGCGGTCTCCTACGAGCAGTACTTC. The encoded protein is CASSAGRGAVSYEQYF. Full variable domain (missing parts from reference TRBV5-4 and TRBJ2-7): ETGVTQSPTHLIKTRGQQVTLRCSSQSGHNTVSWYQQALGQGPQFIFQYYREEENGRGNFPPRFSGLQFPNYSSELNVNALELDDSALYLCASSAGRGAVSYEQYFGPGTRLTVT.

The rearrangement joins TRBV5-6 to TRBJ2-2, with unresolved D. With 0 bases removed from V and 5 bases from J, the gap between germline ends came to 5 bases. CDR1 SGHDT and CDR2 YYEEEE come from the germline V gene. The CDR3 contains 13 residues. The CDR3 nucleotides are TGTGCCAGCAGCTTGGGGCGGACCGGGGAGCTGTTTTTT. This codes for CASSLGRTGELFF.

This clonotype was seen a handful of times. The V and J genes are TRBV29-1 and TRBJ2-3; either TRBD1 or TRBD2 may fit D (5 bases each). V was trimmed by 3 bases and J by 5 bases, leaving 12 bases between them. The V gene's germline CDR1 is SQVTM and CDR2 ANQGSEA. This CDR3 has 13 amino acids. The CDR3 nucleotides are TGCAGCGTTGACGTCCCTGGGGGAGATACGCAGTATTTT. Its protein product is CSVDVPGGDTQYF.

The V and J genes are TRBV29-1 and TRBJ1-1, with TRBD1 identical over 8 bases. The CDR3 consists of 13 residues. V lost 3 bases and J lost 5; bases outside the gene matches: 5. Per the germline V gene, CDR1 is SQVTM and CDR2 is ANQGSEA. CDR3 sequence: CSVDPGGLTEAFF. The DNA for the CDR3 is TGCAGCGTTGACCCAGGGGGCTTGACTGAAGCTTTCTTT.

This rearrangement joins TRBV12-3 or TRBV12-4 to TRBJ2-2; 8 bases are shared with TRBD2. V trimming: 3 bases; J trimming: 6 bases; junction bases outside the gene matches: 12. This CDR3 comprises 17 residues. This CDR3 is CASSLSGSGFLAGELFF. The DNA for the CDR3 is TGTGCCAGCAGTTTGAGCGGGAGCGGATTTCTTGCCGGGGAGCTGTTTTTT.

The chain combines TRBV12-3 or TRBV12-4 with TRBJ2-1, with 11 bases lining up with TRBD2. This CDR3 is built from 16 residues. The V segment lost 4 bases and the J segment 7 bases; nucleotides outside the gene matches: 9. The CDR3 DNA sequence: TGTGCCAGCAGTTCGATCCCTAGCGGGGGGCGAAATGAGCAGTTCTTC. Its protein is CASSSIPSGGRNEQFF.

This clonotype was counted a few times. This sequence joins TRBV11-2 and TRBJ2-2; tentative D call: TRBD2 (6 bases). From germline, CDR1 is SGHAT and CDR2 FQNNGV. The V end was cut by 5 bases, the J end by 6 bases, with 16 bases between. This CDR3 contains 15 residues. CDR3 residues: CASSIAGLRAGELFF. The CDR3 DNA reads TGTGCCAGCAGCATTGCGGGGCTACGGGCCGGGGAGCTGTTTTTT.

The table lists this clonotype with a few counts. The rearrangement links TRBV5-1 to TRBJ2-1; D tentatively fits TRBD1 or TRBD2 (7 bases each). This CDR3 has 13 amino acids. The V gene's germline CDR1 is SGHRS and CDR2 YFSETQ. Between the trimmed V and J ends, which lost 4 bases and 7 bases, there was a span of 12 bases. DNA of the CDR3: TGCGCCAGCAGCCAGGGGGGGGAAAATGAGCAGTTCTTC. Amino acid sequence: CASSQGGENEQFF.

This clonotype was observed a few times. The chain recombines TRBV29-1 with TRBJ1-2; D gene uncertain. The germline CDR1 and CDR2 sequences are SQVTM and ANQGSEA. The CDR3 totals 13 residues. V shed 4 bases and J shed 4 bases, with 13 bases lying between them. CDR3 DNA: TGCAGCGTTGTGGCAGGCCTGAGCTATGGCTACACCTTC. Protein: CSVVAGLSYGYTF.

The rearrangement joins TRBV6-5 to TRBJ2-1; possibly TRBD1 for D (5 bases). The CDR3 has 17 amino acids. Germline V gives CDR1 MNHEY, CDR2 SVGAGI. V lost 0 bases and J 0 bases, leaving 12 bases between the germline ends. CDR3: CASSYSLWGGSYNEQFF. The DNA for the CDR3 is TGTGCCAGCAGTTACTCCCTCTGGGGCGGCTCCTACAATGAGCAGTTCTTC.

Only a few counts were recorded for this clonotype. The genes are TRBV5-6 and TRBJ2-1; the match to TRBD2 covers 10 bases. CDR3 length equals 16 residues. Germline V gene data show CDR1 as SGHDT and CDR2 as YYEEEE. With V trimmed by 2 bases and J by 4 bases, 6 bases remained unmatched. The CDR3 DNA is TGTGCCAGCAGCTTTCGGACTAGCGGTGGATACAATGAGCAGTTCTTC. Its translation: CASSFRTSGGYNEQFF.

The genes are TRBV24-1 and TRBJ2-3, with D unresolved. The CDR3 spans 17 residues. Germline V gene data show CDR1 as KGHDR and CDR2 as SFDVKD. V lost 3 bases, J lost 0 bases, and 15 bases lay in between. CDR3 nucleotide sequence: TGTGCCACCAGTGATATCCGTAGCAGTTCTAGCACAGATACGCAGTATTTT. It translates to CATSDIRSSSSTDTQYF.

The sample holds a few counts of this clonotype. The chain employs TRBV2 and TRBJ1-1; D uncertain. CDR1 SNHLY and CDR2 FYNNEI come from the germline V gene. This CDR3 spans 11 amino acids. Trimming left V 7 bases short and J 5 bases short, with 8 bases between. The CDR3 sequence: CASTRNTEAFF. The CDR3 bases are TGTGCCAGCACAAGGAATACTGAAGCTTTCTTT.

V is TRBV18 and J is TRBJ2-3; possibly TRBD2 for D (6 bases). Trimming shortened V by 3 bases and J by 4 bases, and 23 bases separated the two germline ends. CDR3 length: 18 residues. The V gene's germline CDR1 is KGHSH and CDR2 LQKENI. The chain's CDR3 is CASSPSRTNLAGSDTQYF. The CDR3 DNA is TGTGCCAGCTCACCGTCCCGGACTAACCTGGCTGGATCAGATACGCAGTATTTT. Combining the CDR3 with reference TRBV18 and TRBJ2-3 gives the whole variable domain NAGVMQNPRHLVRRRGQEARLRCSPMKGHSHVYWYRQLPEEGLKFMVYLQKENIIDESGMPKERFSAEFPKEGPSILRIQQVVRGDSAAYFCASSPSRTNLAGSDTQYFGPGTRLTVL.

The rearrangement links TRBV5-6 to TRBJ2-3; 7 positions agree with TRBD2. Germline-derived CDR1 and CDR2 are SGHDT and YYEEEE. The CDR3 loop spans 18 amino acids. V lost 2 bases and J lost 7; bases outside the gene matches: 19. The CDR3 DNA reads as TGTGCCAGCAGCTTCCCCGAAAGGCGCGCGGGGGTAATGTATACGCAGTATTTT. Its translation: CASSFPERRAGVMYTQYF.

This clonotype occurred a few times. The rearrangement links TRBV29-1 to TRBJ2-2; TRBD1 might be the D (6 bases). The V end lost 1 base, the J end lost 0 bases, and 9 bases lay between the germline ends. The CDR3 sequence is 15 residues long. Germline CDR1 is SQVTM and CDR2 is ANQGSEA. DNA for the CDR3: TGCAGCGTTGAAGCAGGGGCCACGAACACCGGGGAGCTGTTTTTT. It yields the protein CSVEAGATNTGELFF.

The chain employs TRBV12-3 or TRBV12-4 and TRBJ2-5; 8 bases align to TRBD2. The CDR3 runs to 17 residues. The V segment lost 7 bases and the J segment 5 bases; nucleotides outside the gene matches: 18. The DNA of the CDR3 is TGTGCCAGCACGAGTTGGTCCGGGAGGGTAGGCGCGGAGACCCAGTACTTC. Encoded protein: CASTSWSGRVGAETQYF.

This clonotype has only one observation. The chain recombines TRBV5-1 with TRBJ1-4, with D unresolved. CDR1 SGHRS and CDR2 YFSETQ come from the germline V gene. Trimming took 1 base from V and 5 from J, leaving 18 bases between them. The CDR3 totals 17 residues. CDR3 nucleotides: TGCGCCAGCAGCTTGATGGCAGTGGATCAATTGAATGAAAAACTGTTTTTT. It specifies CASSLMAVDQLNEKLFF.

V and J are TRBV7-9 and TRBJ1-1; TRBD1 might be the D (6 bases). The CDR3 extends over 14 amino acids. Germline assignment: CDR1 SEHNR and CDR2 FQNEAQ (reference sequence). V dropped 5 bases and J dropped 4 bases, with 14 bases sitting between them. CDR3 nucleotides: TGTGCCAGCAGCCTCCGGACAGTCGCCACTGAAGCTTTCTTT. Protein sequence: CASSLRTVATEAFF. The entire variable domain, with the rest obtained from reference TRBV7-9 and TRBJ1-1, is as follows: DTGVSQNPRHKITKRGQNVTFRCDPISEHNRLYWYRQTLGQGPEFLTYFQNEAQLEKSRLLSDRFSAERPKGSFSTLEIQRTEQGDSAMYLCASSLRTVATEAFFGQGTRLTVV.